These 23 T cell receptor beta chains originate from one sample sequenced in a study of blood T cell repertoires in COVID-19. Profiling relied on immunoSEQ multiplex PCR, and the TCRdb table lists in-frame clones only, not all of them. The sample contains fewer than 350,000 clones, about nine tenths of which appear only once. The sequenced material came from PBMCs or T cells enriched from blood (not recorded which). The origin of the receptors is a woman in her 30s with acute COVID-19.

This clone has only one observation. The chain joins TRBV11-2 to TRBJ2-7; TRBD2 agrees at 11 bases. The junction had 5 bases not matched to a gene; V was cut back by 1 base and J by 6 bases. The CDR3 is made up of 15 amino acids. The germline V gene encodes CDR1 SGHAT and CDR2 FQNNGV. CDR3 residues: CASSLGVTSGVEQYF. In DNA form, the CDR3 reads TGTGCCAGCAGCTTAGGTGTGACTAGCGGGGTCGAGCAGTACTTC. Drawing the rest from reference TRBV11-2 and TRBJ2-7, the complete variable domain is EAGVAQSPRYKIIEKRQSVAFWCNPISGHATLYWYQQILGQGPKLLIQFQNNGVVDDSQLPKDRFSAERLKGVDSTLKIQPAKLEDSAVYLCASSLGVTSGVEQYFGPGTRLTVT.

There are a few counts of this clone. The chain is built from TRBV19 and TRBJ2-7; D not certain. CDR3 length: 13 residues. Germline loops: CDR1 LNHDA, CDR2 SQIVND (reference sequence). The V and J ends lost 6 bases and 3 bases respectively, with 12 bases between them. The CDR3: CASRTLGDYEQYF. The CDR3 region has the DNA TGTGCCAGTAGGACCCTAGGAGACTACGAGCAGTACTTC.

The chain uses TRBV19 and TRBJ2-3, with D possibly matching TRBD1 (6 bases). Germline V gene data show CDR1 as LNHDA and CDR2 as SQIVND (reference sequence). V was clipped by 10 bases and J by 6 bases, with 23 bases between them. The CDR3 has 15 residues. The CDR3 DNA sequence: TGTGCCACCACGCTTACAGGGTCTTTCCCCGATACGCAGTATTTT. Its protein is CATTLTGSFPDTQYF.

V gene TRBV11-2 combines with J gene TRBJ2-1; TRBD2 is a possible D gene (5 bases). This CDR3 region has 14 residues. Trimming cost V 6 bases and J 4 bases, with 13 bases left between them. The V gene's germline CDR1 is SGHAT and CDR2 FQNNGV. The CDR3 here is CASSLEREYNEQFF. The CDR3 DNA sequence: TGTGCCAGCAGTCTCGAGAGGGAATACAATGAGCAGTTCTTC.

The J gene is TRBJ2-7, the V gene TRBV7-9; 8 bases align to TRBD1. Per germline, CDR1 SEHNR and CDR2 FQNEAQ (reference sequence). V trimming: 3 bases; J trimming: 3 bases; junction bases outside the gene matches: 7. The CDR3 runs to 15 residues. The CDR3 DNA sequence: TGTGCCAGCAGCTTGGGCGGGACAGGCGACTACGAGCAGTACTTC. This translates into CASSLGGTGDYEQYF.

This clone was seen at least ten times. This rearrangement joins TRBV5-1 to TRBJ2-1; a possible D gene is TRBD2 (6 bases). V was trimmed by 0 bases and J by 6 bases, leaving 7 bases between them. The CDR3 consists of 13 residues. Germline-derived CDR1 and CDR2 are SGHRS and YFSETQ. CDR3 sequence reads: CASSLGSGNEQFF. CDR3 DNA sequence: TGCGCCAGCAGCTTGGGTAGCGGCAATGAGCAGTTCTTC.

The chain employs TRBV5-1 and TRBJ1-1; weak D call: TRBD1 (5 bases). V lost 4 bases to trimming and J lost 1 base, with 11 bases between them. The germline CDR1 and CDR2 sequences are SGHRS and YFSETQ. CDR3 length: 14 residues. The CDR3 DNA sequence: TGCGCCAGCAGCCCCCCCGGGGGGAACACTGAAGCTTTCTTT. This gives the protein CASSPPGGNTEAFF.

The chain has TRBV11-2 and TRBJ1-4, with D perhaps TRBD1 (5 bases). Trimming removed 0 bases at V and 8 bases at J, with 19 bases between. CDR1 and CDR2 (germline): SGHAT, FQNNGV. The CDR3 totals 17 residues. The CDR3 region has the DNA TGTGCCAGCAGCTTAGAGATTACCGGGGGGTTAGAAGAAAAACTGTTTTTT. Translating it yields CASSLEITGGLEEKLFF.

V and J are TRBV28 and TRBJ2-1; possible D gene TRBD1, 6 bases. This CDR3 contains 15 residues. Trimming pared 6 bases from V and 4 bases from J, leaving 16 bases between. CDR1 is MDHEN and CDR2 is SYDVKM in the germline V gene. DNA of the CDR3: TGTGCCAGCAGGCCCAACAGGGCCCCGTACAATGAGCAGTTCTTC. Translated: CASRPNRAPYNEQFF.

This chain links TRBV3-1 (or the pseudogene TRBV3-2) with TRBJ2-1, with TRBD2 identical over 12 bases. V lost 3 bases and J lost 6; bases outside the gene matches: 0. The CDR3 sequence is 14 residues long. Germline V gene sequence: CDR1 LGHDT, CDR2 YNNKEL (reference sequence). The CDR3 is CASSQTSGGNEQFF. CDR3 nucleotides: TGTGCCAGCAGCCAGACTAGCGGGGGCAATGAGCAGTTCTTC.

The J gene is TRBJ1-1, the V gene TRBV6-4, with D hard to call. CDR3 length equals 15 residues. V lost 6 bases to trimming and J lost 1 base, with 15 bases between them. CDR1 and CDR2 from the germline V gene are MRHNA and SNTAGT. The CDR3 sequence is CASRERPGSNTEAFF. The CDR3 bases are TGTGCCAGCAGAGAAAGGCCAGGATCGAACACTGAAGCTTTCTTT.

V is TRBV3-1 (or the pseudogene TRBV3-2) and J is TRBJ2-3, with TRBD2 identical over 8 bases. Germline CDR1 reads LGHDT; CDR2 reads YNNKEL (reference sequence). V gave up 4 bases and J gave up 0 bases; unmatched junction bases: 6. CDR3 length: 16 residues. The CDR3 nucleotides are TGTGCCAGCAGCCCAGGGAGCGGGGGAAGCACAGATACGCAGTATTTT. Translated, it gives CASSPGSGGSTDTQYF.

The chain uses TRBV28 and TRBJ2-7, with D unresolved. This CDR3 spans 14 amino acids. The ends were cut back, 6 bases at V and 3 bases at J, with 15 bases in the middle. Germline CDR1 is MDHEN and CDR2 is SYDVKM. The chain's CDR3 is CASRDIQSYYEQYF. The CDR3 nucleotides read TGTGCCAGCAGAGACATTCAATCATACTACGAGCAGTACTTC.

V gene TRBV5-1 combines with J gene TRBJ2-7; 7 bases match TRBD2. The CDR3 runs 16 residues. V gave up 0 bases and J gave up 1 base; unmatched junction bases: 7. In germline, CDR1 is SGHRS, CDR2 YFSETQ. The CDR3: CASSLDQLAASYEQYF. The CDR3 region has the DNA TGCGCCAGCAGCTTGGATCAGCTAGCGGCATCCTACGAGCAGTACTTC. The full variable domain, with the rest looked up from reference TRBV5-1 and TRBJ2-7, is KAGVTQTPRYLIKTRGQQVTLSCSPISGHRSVSWYQQTPGQGLQFLFEYFSETQRNKGNFPGRFSGRQFSNSRSEMNVSTLELGDSALYLCASSLDQLAASYEQYFGPGTRLTVT.

The chain recombines TRBV27 with TRBJ2-7, with 11 bases lining up with TRBD2. Germline CDR1 reads MNHEY; CDR2 reads SMNVEV (reference sequence). The J segment lost 2 bases and the V segment lost 4 bases, leaving 10 bases of the junction unmatched. The CDR3 contains 17 residues. Here the CDR3 DNA reads TGTGCCAGCAGTTGGGCCACTAGCGGGAGTATCACCTACGAGCAGTACTTC. The encoded protein is CASSWATSGSITYEQYF.

This chain links TRBV24-1 with TRBJ2-7; D uncertain. Trimming took off 0 bases at V and 7 bases at J, with 9 bases between the two ends. The length of the CDR3 is 13 residues. CDR1 and CDR2 (germline): KGHDR, SFDVKD. The CDR3 DNA follows: TGTGCCACCAGTGATTTGGGCCAGACTGAGCAGTACTTC. Protein product: CATSDLGQTEQYF.

In this sample, this clone turned up a few times. This rearrangement joins TRBV5-1 to TRBJ2-2; 9 bases are a match to TRBD2. V dropped 4 bases and J dropped 5; count of bases not matched to a gene: 3. CDR1 SGHRS and CDR2 YFSETQ come from the germline V gene. There are 14 residues in the CDR3. The chain's CDR3 is CASSRLAETGELFF. CDR3 nucleotides: TGCGCCAGCAGCCGACTAGCGGAAACCGGGGAGCTGTTTTTT.

This clone showed up just once. This chain uses TRBV7-2 with TRBJ2-7; 10 bases align to TRBD1. The CDR3 spans 14 residues. Germline V gene sequence: CDR1 SGHTA, CDR2 FQGNSA. V lost 6 bases and J lost 4; bases outside the gene matches: 6. The CDR3: CASSWTGGEYEQYF. CDR3 nucleotide sequence: TGTGCCAGCAGTTGGACAGGGGGTGAATACGAGCAGTACTTC. Full variable domain (remainder filled in from reference TRBV7-2 and TRBJ2-7): GAGVSQSPSNKVTEKGKDVELRCDPISGHTALYWYRQSLGQGLEFLIYFQGNSAPDKSGLPSDRFSAERTGGSVSTLTIQRTQQEDSAVYLCASSWTGGEYEQYFGPGTRLTVT.

This chain links TRBV2 with TRBJ2-2; the D gene is possibly TRBD1 (5 bases). V gave up 6 bases and J gave up 4 bases, with 12 bases separating them. The CDR3 is 14 residues long. Germline CDR1 and CDR2: SNHLY and FYNNEI. The CDR3 DNA follows: TGTGCCAGCAGCCCTGGACAAGTCACCGGGGAGCTGTTTTTT. Its translation is CASSPGQVTGELFF.

The V and J genes are TRBV28 and TRBJ2-1; a possible D gene is TRBD2 (7 bases). The germline V gene has CDR1 MDHEN and CDR2 SYDVKM. Trimming cost V 5 bases and J 2 bases, with 19 bases left between them. The CDR3 is 17 residues long. The CDR3: CASSPTEGRGPYNEQFF. The DNA of the CDR3 is TGTGCCAGCAGTCCCACTGAAGGGCGGGGGCCCTACAATGAGCAGTTCTTC. Together with reference TRBV28 and TRBJ2-1, the CDR3 gives the full variable domain: DVKVTQSSRYLVKRTGEKVFLECVQDMDHENMFWYRQDPGLGLRLIYFSYDVKMKEKGDIPEGYSVSREKKERFSLILESASTNQTSMYLCASSPTEGRGPYNEQFFGPGTRLTVL.

The chain carries TRBV5-4 and TRBJ1-2; 9 positions match TRBD1. Germline loops: CDR1 SGHNT, CDR2 YYREEE (reference sequence). V lost 6 bases and J lost 4; bases outside the gene matches: 10. The CDR3 runs 15 residues. Written as DNA, the CDR3 is TGTGCCAGCACCCAAACGGACAGGGGAGGCTATGGCTACACCTTC. It is translated as CASTQTDRGGYGYTF.

This clone appeared once. The chain uses TRBV24-1 and TRBJ2-3; 7 bases align to TRBD2. J was trimmed by 0 bases and V by 7 bases; bases with no gene match: 3. The CDR3 runs 14 residues. CDR1 and CDR2 (germline): KGHDR, SFDVKD. The CDR3 sequence is CATSHSGSTDTQYF. The DNA for the CDR3 is TGTGCCACCAGCCATAGCGGGAGCACAGATACGCAGTATTTT.

The V call is TRBV10-3, the J call TRBJ2-7; 9 bases map to TRBD2. The CDR3 consists of 15 residues. Germline V gene data show CDR1 as ENHRY and CDR2 as SYGVKD. J was trimmed by 0 bases and V by 5 bases; bases with no gene match: 5. For the CDR3, the DNA is TGTGCCATCAGTCCAGCGGGAGGATACTCCTACGAGCAGTACTTC. Translated: CAISPAGGYSYEQYF.